This T cell receptor (beta chain) is drawn from a study of T cells expressing NK-cell markers. Regarding the study as a whole: NKG2C+ dominant clonotypes from 5 to 7 donors made up roughly 1.0-8% of CD8+ T cells.

This CDR3 is 12 amino acids long. Each CDR3 protein gets one entry in TCRdb, which reprocessed the 5' RACE reads and gives no DNA. The sample totals about 400,000 distinct CDR3 sequences. A word on this clonotype: Its antigen is undetermined.

This TCR came from a woman aged 45-65 years in good health. The sequencing input was blood T cells: a sorted CD56 or NKG2C T cell subset, CD4+ or CD8+ T cells, or bulk PBMC T cells (not recorded which). V and J are TRBV12-3 or TRBV12-4 and TRBJ2-7. The CDR3 loop is CASSPTNYEQYF.